This T cell receptor beta chain originates from a study of cytomegalovirus exposure and HLA in healthy donors. Comment on this clone: Antigen unknown.

Study outcomes and limitations: Analyses of presence/absence relied on an assumption of roughly uniform sequencing depth across donors.

The V end was cut by 5 bases, the J end by 0 bases, with 11 bases between. Germline CDR1 and CDR2: MNHNS and SASEGT. The CDR3 is 14 amino acids. The PCR was carried out with 60 Vbeta primers and 13 Jbeta primers. Sequencing used immunoSEQ multiplex PCR; TCRdb keeps in-frame clones, though not all of them. The sample carries more than 110,000 clones, around 80% recorded once. The specimen sequenced was PBMCs. The chain uses TRBV6-1 and TRBJ2-7; D is possibly TRBD2 (6 bases). The TCR sequence derives from a man aged 30 to 39 in good health and CMV-seronegative. The CDR3 nucleotides read TGTGCCAGCAGTAATGGGGACTTCTCCTACGAGCAGTACTTC. It specifies CASSNGDFSYEQYF.